This T cell receptor beta chain was recovered during a study of follicular helper T cells after annual influenza vaccination. The time point here: 2013-2014 season, 7 days after vaccination. This CDR3 is built from 15 residues. CDR1 and CDR2 from the germline V gene are SGHKS and YYEKEE (reference sequence). V was shortened by 1 base and J by 10 bases, with 15 bases between the two germline ends. Sequencing was performed with immunoSEQ multiplex PCR; in TCRdb, only in-frame clones are kept and a portion is missing. The sample includes a few thousand clones, roughly nine tenths seen only once; the top ten take 1.1% to 1.5%.

The chain is built from TRBV5-5 and TRBJ1-6, with a tentative D call TRBD1 (6 bases). Material: CXCR5+ CD38- circulating T follicular helper cells from blood, obtained 7 days after influenza vaccination. Subset: circulating Tfh, non-naive CD4+CXCR5+PD-1+ (ICOS+CD38+ or ICOS-CD38-). The TCR comes from an adult who received the influenza vaccine. The CDR3: CASSLFGGVESPLHF. The DNA of the CDR3 is TGTGCCAGCAGCTTGTTTGGGGGCGTGGAGTCACCCCTCCACTTT.